This T cell receptor beta chain was identified in a study of blood T cell repertoires in COVID-19. Turning to the study itself: Sample material is recorded as cDNA or gDNA derived from T cells, B-cell-depleted T cells, or PBMCs.

Germline CDR1 and CDR2: SNHLY and FYNNEI. CDR3 length equals 19 residues. Trimming left V 7 bases short and J 1 base short, with 28 bases between. Using immunoSEQ multiplex PCR, the repertoire was profiled, and TCRdb retains in-frame clones only, with some absent. The profile shows about 220,000 clones, around 83% of them singletons. This clone was counted a single time. While infection was still active, Seattle patients were enrolled and then followed longitudinally. This TCR was recovered from a woman in her 70s with COVID-19, enrolled during active disease. The sequenced sample consisted of peripheral blood. This chain links TRBV2 with TRBJ1-1; D is unresolved. The chain's CDR3 is CASKIPREGVITENTEAFF. CDR3 in DNA: TGTGCCAGCAAAATCCCCCGGGAGGGAGTAATAACTGAGAACACTGAAGCTTTCTTT. Full variable domain (remainder filled in from reference TRBV2 and TRBJ1-1): EPEVTQTPSHQVTQMGQEVILRCVPISNHLYFYWYRQILGQKVEFLVSFYNNEISEKSEIFDDQFSVERPDGSNFTLKIRSTKLEDSAMYFCASKIPREGVITENTEAFFGQGTRLTVV.